The following is a TCR beta chain sequence with its context. Its antigen is currently unknown. The data belong to a study of T cell responses to AZD1222 COVID-19 vaccine. With 6 bases removed from V and 1 base from J, the gap between germline ends came to 6 bases. The CDR3 is 11 amino acids. Germline assignment: CDR1 DFQATT and CDR2 SNEGSKA (reference sequence). Only in-frame clones appear in the TCRdb table, and some are missing; sequencing was by immunoSEQ multiplex PCR. This sample has 160,000 or so clones, with roughly 90% found just once. Study-wide results and limits: Nearly half of the spike-specific TCRs reportedly recognize variant regions that carry no mutations. Spike regions recognized by vaccine-associated CD4 TCRs spanned the protein, led by 160-218 and 743-854. Clonal diversity may have been underestimated, and the donors were mostly white British, with more females than males.

The chain carries TRBV20-1 and TRBJ1-1; D might be TRBD1 (6 bases). The sequence derives from an adult who received the AZD1222 COVID-19 vaccine. Sequenced material: peripheral blood, taken 28 days after the second AZD1222 dose. CDR3 loop: CSAQGNTEAFF. The CDR3 bases are TGCAGTGCACAGGGGAACACTGAAGCTTTCTTT.